This TCR beta chain came from a study of blood T cell repertoires in COVID-19. The overall study: The cDNA or gDNA used as material had been derived from T cells, B-cell-depleted T cells, or PBMCs.

This clone occurred a few times. Libraries were prepared by immunoSEQ multiplex PCR; TCRdb keeps only in-frame clonotypes and omits some of them. Of about 260,000 clones listed, roughly 85% are singletons. The sample taken for sequencing was peripheral blood. This receptor was taken from a man aged 60-69 years who had recovered from COVID-19.

The CDR3 reads CASSRISGHGQETQYF. Here the CDR3 DNA reads TGTGCCAGCAGTAGGATCTCGGGACACGGACAAGAGACCCAGTACTTC. The chain employs TRBV5-4 and TRBJ2-5, with D tentatively TRBD1 (6 bases). Per germline, CDR1 SGHNT and CDR2 YYREEE (reference sequence). Trimming shortened V by 5 bases and J by 2 bases, and 19 bases separated the two germline ends. The CDR3 loop spans 16 amino acids.